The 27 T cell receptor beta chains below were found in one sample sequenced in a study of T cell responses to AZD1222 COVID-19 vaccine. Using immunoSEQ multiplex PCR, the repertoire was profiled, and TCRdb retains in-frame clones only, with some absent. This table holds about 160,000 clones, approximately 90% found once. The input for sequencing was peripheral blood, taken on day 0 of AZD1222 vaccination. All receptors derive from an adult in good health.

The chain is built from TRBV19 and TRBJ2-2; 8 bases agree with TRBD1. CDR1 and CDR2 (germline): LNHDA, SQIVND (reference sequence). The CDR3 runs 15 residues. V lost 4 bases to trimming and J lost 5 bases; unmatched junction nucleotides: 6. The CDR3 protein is CASSSDQGATGELFF. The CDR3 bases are TGTGCCAGTAGTAGCGATCAGGGGGCGACCGGGGAGCTGTTTTTT.

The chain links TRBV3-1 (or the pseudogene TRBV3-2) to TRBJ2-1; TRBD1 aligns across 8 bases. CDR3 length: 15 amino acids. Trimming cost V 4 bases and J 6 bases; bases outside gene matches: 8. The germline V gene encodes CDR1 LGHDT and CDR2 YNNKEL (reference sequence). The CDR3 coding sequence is TGTGCCAGCAGCCTTGGGCAGGGGGCTGGCAATGAGCAGTTCTTC. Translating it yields CASSLGQGAGNEQFF.

The CDR3 protein is CASSKVAPGGSGEQFF. The CDR3 nucleotides read TGTGCCAGCAGCAAAGTGGCGCCAGGGGGCTCGGGTGAGCAGTTCTTC. The chain carries TRBV21-1 and TRBJ2-1; TRBD1, as called in the table, went unchecked against the DNA. TRBV21-1 is a listed pseudogene. This CDR3 is built from 16 residues.

CDR3 coding DNA: TGCGCCAGCAGCCAAGATCGGAGGTACACAGATACGCAGTATTTT. It specifies CASSQDRRYTDTQYF. The chain links TRBV4-3 to TRBJ2-3, with D possibly matching TRBD2 (5 bases). The CDR3 loop spans 15 amino acids. Germline lookup yields CDR1 LGHNA and CDR2 YSLEER. V was shortened by 0 bases and J by 2 bases, with 9 bases between the two germline ends.

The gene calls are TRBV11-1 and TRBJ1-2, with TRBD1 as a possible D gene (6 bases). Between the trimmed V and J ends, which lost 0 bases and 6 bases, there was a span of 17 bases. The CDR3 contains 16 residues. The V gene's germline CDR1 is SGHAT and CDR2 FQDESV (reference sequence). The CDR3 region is CASSLAGTHIDDGYTF. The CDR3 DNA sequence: TGTGCCAGCAGCTTAGCAGGGACACACATCGACGATGGCTACACCTTC.

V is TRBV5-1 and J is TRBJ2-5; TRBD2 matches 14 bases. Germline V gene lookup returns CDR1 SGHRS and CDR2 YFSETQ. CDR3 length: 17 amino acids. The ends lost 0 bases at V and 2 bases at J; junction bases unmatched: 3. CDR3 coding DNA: TGCGCCAGCAGCTTGGGACTAGCGGGAGGGTCTCAAGAGACCCAGTACTTC. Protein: CASSLGLAGGSQETQYF. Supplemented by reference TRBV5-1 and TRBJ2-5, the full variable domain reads KAGVTQTPRYLIKTRGQQVTLSCSPISGHRSVSWYQQTPGQGLQFLFEYFSETQRNKGNFPGRFSGRQFSNSRSEMNVSTLELGDSALYLCASSLGLAGGSQETQYFGPGTRLLVL.

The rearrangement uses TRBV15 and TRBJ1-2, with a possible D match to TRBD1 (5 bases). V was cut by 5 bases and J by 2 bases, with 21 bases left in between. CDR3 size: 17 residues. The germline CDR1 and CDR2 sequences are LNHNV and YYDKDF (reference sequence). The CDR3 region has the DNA TGTGCCACCAGCGGAGGTAGGGTTGAAGGGGCCAACTATGGCTACACCTTC. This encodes CATSGGRVEGANYGYTF.

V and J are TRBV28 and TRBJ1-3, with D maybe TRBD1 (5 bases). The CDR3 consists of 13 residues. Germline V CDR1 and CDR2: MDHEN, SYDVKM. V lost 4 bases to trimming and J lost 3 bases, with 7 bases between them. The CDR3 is CASSSGNGNTIYF. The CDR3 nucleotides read TGTGCCAGCAGTTCAGGGAATGGAAACACCATATATTTT.

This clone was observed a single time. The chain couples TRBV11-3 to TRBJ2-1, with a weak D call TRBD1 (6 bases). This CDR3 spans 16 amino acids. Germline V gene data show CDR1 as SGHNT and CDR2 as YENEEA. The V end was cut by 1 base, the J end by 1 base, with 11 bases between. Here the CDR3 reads CASSLGDKGSYNEQFF. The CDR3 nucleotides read TGTGCCAGCAGCTTAGGGGACAAGGGTTCCTACAATGAGCAGTTCTTC. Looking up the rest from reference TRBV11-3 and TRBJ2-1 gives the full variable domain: EAGVVQSPRYKIIEKKQPVAFWCNPISGHNTLYWYLQNLGQGPELLIRYENEEAVDDSQLPKDRFSAERLKGVDSTLKIQPAELGDSAVYLCASSLGDKGSYNEQFFGPGTRLTVL.

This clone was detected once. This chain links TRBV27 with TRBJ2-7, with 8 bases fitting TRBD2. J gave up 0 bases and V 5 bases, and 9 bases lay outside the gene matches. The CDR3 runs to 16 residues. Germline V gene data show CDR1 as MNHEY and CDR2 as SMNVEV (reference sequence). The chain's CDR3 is CASSPSGGSVSYEQYF. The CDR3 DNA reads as TGTGCCAGCAGTCCCTCGGGGGGGTCCGTCTCCTACGAGCAGTACTTC.

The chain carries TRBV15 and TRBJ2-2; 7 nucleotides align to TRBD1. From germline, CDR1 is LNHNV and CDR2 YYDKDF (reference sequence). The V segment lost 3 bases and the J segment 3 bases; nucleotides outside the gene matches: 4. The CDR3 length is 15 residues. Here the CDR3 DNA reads TGTGCCACCAGCAGGACAGGGAGTGACACCGGGGAGCTGTTTTTT. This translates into CATSRTGSDTGELFF. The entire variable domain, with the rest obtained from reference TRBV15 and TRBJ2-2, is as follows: DAMVIQNPRYQVTQFGKPVTLSCSQTLNHNVMYWYQQKSSQAPKLLFHYYDKDFNNEADTPDNFQSRRPNTSFCFLDIRSPGLGDTAMYLCATSRTGSDTGELFFGEGSRLTVL.

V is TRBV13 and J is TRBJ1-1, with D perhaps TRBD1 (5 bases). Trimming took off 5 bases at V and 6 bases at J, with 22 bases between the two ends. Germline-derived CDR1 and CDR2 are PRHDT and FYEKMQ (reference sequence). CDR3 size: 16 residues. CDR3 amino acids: CASSTLSGAAFPEAFF. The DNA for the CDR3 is TGTGCCAGCAGCACCCTATCCGGGGCCGCTTTTCCTGAAGCTTTCTTT.

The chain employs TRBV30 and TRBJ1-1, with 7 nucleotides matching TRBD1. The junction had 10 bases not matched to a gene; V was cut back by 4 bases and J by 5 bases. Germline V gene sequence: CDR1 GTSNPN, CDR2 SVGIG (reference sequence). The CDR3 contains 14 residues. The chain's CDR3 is CAWNPEGARTEAFF. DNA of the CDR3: TGTGCCTGGAACCCGGAGGGGGCGAGAACTGAAGCTTTCTTT. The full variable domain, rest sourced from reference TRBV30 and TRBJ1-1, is SQTIHQWPATLVQPVGSPLSLECTVEGTSNPNLYWYRQAAGRGLQLLFYSVGIGQISSEVPQNLSASRPQDRQFILSSKKLLLSDSGFYLCAWNPEGARTEAFFGQGTRLTVV.

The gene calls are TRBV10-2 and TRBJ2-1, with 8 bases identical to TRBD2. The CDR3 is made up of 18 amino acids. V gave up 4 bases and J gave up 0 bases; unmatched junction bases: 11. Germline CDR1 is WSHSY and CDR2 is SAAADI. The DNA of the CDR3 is TGCGCCAGCAGTGCCCGCTCGAAAGCGGGAGTCTCCTACAATGAGCAGTTCTTC. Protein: CASSARSKAGVSYNEQFF.

CDR3 DNA sequence: TGTGCCAGCAGCGTAGGAGGGACAAGCTACAATGAGCAGTTCTTC. It yields the protein CASSVGGTSYNEQFF. The V and J genes are TRBV9 and TRBJ2-1, with D possibly being TRBD1 (6 bases). This CDR3 contains 15 residues. Trimming left V 0 bases short and J 3 bases short, with 10 bases between. CDR1 is SGDLS and CDR2 is YYNGEE in the germline V gene.

CDR3: CASSQSIPEQYF. The CDR3 bases are TGTGCCAGCAGCCAAAGTATTCCCGAGCAGTACTTC. The chain has TRBV11-2 and TRBJ2-7; D is unclear. V lost 5 bases, J lost 6 bases, and 11 bases lay in between. CDR1 and CDR2 from the germline V gene are SGHAT and FQNNGV. CDR3 length: 12 amino acids.

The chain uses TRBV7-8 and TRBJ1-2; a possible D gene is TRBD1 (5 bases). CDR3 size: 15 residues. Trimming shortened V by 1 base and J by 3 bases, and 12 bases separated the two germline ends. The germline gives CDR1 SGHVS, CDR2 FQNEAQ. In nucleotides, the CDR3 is TGTGCCAGCAGCTTAGTTGCCCTAGGGGACTATGGCTACACCTTC. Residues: CASSLVALGDYGYTF.

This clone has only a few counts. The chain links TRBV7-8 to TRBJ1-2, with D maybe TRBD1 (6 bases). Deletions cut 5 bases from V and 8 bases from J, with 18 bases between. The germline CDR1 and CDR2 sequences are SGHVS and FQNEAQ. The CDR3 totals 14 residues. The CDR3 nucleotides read TGTGCCAGCAGCCAGCCATCAGGGGCCCCAGGCTACACCTTC. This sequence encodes CASSQPSGAPGYTF. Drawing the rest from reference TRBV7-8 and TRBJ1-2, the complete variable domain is GAGVSQSPRYKVAKRGQDVALRCDPISGHVSLFWYQQALGQGPEFLTYFQNEAQLDKSGLPSDRFFAERPEGSVSTLKIQRTQQEDSAVYLCASSQPSGAPGYTFGSGTRLTVV.

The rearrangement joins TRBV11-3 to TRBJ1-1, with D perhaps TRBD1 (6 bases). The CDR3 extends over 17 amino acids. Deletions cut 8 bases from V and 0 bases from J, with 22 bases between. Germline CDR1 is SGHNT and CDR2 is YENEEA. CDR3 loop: CASSSTGSPFMNTEAFF. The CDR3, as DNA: TGTGCCAGCTCAAGTACAGGGTCTCCTTTCATGAACACTGAAGCTTTCTTT.

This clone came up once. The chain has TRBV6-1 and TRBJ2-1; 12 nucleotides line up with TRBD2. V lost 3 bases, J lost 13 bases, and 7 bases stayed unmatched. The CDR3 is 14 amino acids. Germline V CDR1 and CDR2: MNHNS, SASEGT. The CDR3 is CASSDSPSGRAQFF. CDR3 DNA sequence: TGTGCCAGCAGTGATTCCCCTAGCGGGAGGGCCCAGTTCTTC.

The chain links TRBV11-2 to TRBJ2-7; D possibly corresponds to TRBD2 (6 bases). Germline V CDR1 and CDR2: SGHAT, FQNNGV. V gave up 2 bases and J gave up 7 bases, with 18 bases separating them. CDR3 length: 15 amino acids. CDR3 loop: CASSLSRGTAKEQYF. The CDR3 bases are TGTGCCAGCAGCTTATCTCGGGGGACCGCGAAAGAGCAGTACTTC.

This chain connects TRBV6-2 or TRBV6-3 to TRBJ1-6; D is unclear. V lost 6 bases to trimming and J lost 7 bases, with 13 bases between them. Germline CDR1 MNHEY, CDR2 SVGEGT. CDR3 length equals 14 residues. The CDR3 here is CASSLIATNSPLHF. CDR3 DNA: TGTGCCAGCAGCTTAATCGCCACGAATTCACCCCTCCACTTT.

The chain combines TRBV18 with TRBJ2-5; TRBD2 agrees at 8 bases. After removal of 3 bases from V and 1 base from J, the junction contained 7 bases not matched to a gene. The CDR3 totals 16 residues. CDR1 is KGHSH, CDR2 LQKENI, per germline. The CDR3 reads CASSPVAGRVQETQYF. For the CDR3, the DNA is TGTGCCAGCTCACCTGTAGCGGGGCGAGTCCAAGAGACCCAGTACTTC.

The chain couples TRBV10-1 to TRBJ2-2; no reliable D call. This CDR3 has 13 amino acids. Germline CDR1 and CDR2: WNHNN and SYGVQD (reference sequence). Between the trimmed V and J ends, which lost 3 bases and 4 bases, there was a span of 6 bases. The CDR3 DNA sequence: TGCGCCAGCAGTGAAGAGTTCACCGGGGAGCTGTTTTTT. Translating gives CASSEEFTGELFF.

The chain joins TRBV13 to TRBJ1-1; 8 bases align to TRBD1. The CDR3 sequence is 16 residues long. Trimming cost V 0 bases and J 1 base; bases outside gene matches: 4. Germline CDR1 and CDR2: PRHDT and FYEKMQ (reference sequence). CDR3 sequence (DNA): TGTGCCAGCAGCTTAGGCAGGGGGCAACAGAACACTGAAGCTTTCTTT. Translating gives CASSLGRGQQNTEAFF.

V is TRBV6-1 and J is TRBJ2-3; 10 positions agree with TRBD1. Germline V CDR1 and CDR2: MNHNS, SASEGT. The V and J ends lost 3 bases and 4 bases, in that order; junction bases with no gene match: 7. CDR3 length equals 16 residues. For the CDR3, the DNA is TGTGCCAGCAGTGACTGGGACAGGGGTACGTCAGATACGCAGTATTTT. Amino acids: CASSDWDRGTSDTQYF.

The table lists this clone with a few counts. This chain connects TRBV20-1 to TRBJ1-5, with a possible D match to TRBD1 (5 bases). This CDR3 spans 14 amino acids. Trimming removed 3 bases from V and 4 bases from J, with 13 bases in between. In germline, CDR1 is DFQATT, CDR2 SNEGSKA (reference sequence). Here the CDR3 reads CSASQGSGNQPQHF. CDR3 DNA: TGCAGTGCTAGTCAGGGATCCGGGAATCAGCCCCAGCATTTT.